Listed below are T cell receptor beta chains from one sample, sequenced in a study of T cell repertoires in cytomegalovirus infection. Each CDR3 protein gets one entry after TCRdb re-called the reads with MiXCR. The table has 350,000 to 450,000 distinct CDR3 sequences, around a sixth seen once. The source material was PBMCs. The receptor set was obtained from a human donor in good health (CMV status not recorded). Some clones in this sample may be carry-over from other donors' samples. Each CDR3 is given with its conserved first and last residue. The D gene is left open where the match is weak. Clone sizes are given selectively: once, few, many, or a class where the clone is expanded.

J: TRBJ2-1
V: TRBV20-1
size: many
D: TRBD2
DNA: TGCAGTGCTAGCATAGCGGGGCCCGTCCCGGGTGGGCGCTACAATGAGCAGTTCTTC
CDR3: CSASIAGPVPGGRYNEQFF

J: TRBJ2-3
V: TRBV7-2
size: many
D: .
DNA: TGTGCCAGCAGCTTAGGGTCTATTGGACCCAAGGAGAGCACAGATACGCAGTATTTT
CDR3: CASSLGSIGPKESTDTQYF

J: TRBJ1-2
V: TRBV14
size: .
D: .
DNA: TGTGCCAGCAGCCAAGATAGGGGGGCCCCTAACTATGGCTACACCTTC
CDR3: CASSQDRGAPNYGYTF

J: TRBJ2-1
V: TRBV18
size: many
D: TRBD1
DNA: TGTGCCAGCTCACCACTAGACAGGGTCGATGAGCAGTTCTTC
CDR3: CASSPLDRVDEQFF

J: TRBJ1-1
V: TRBV24-1
size: few
D: TRBD1
DNA: TGTGCCACCAGTGACTCCAGACAGGGCGACACTGAAGCTTTCTTT
CDR3: CATSDSRQGDTEAFF

J: TRBJ2-7
V: TRBV3-1
size: .
D: TRBD1
DNA: TGTGCCAGCAGCCCCGGGGACAGGGAGTCCGAGCAGTACTTC
CDR3: CASSPGDRESEQYF

J: TRBJ1-5
V: TRBV12-3/TRBV12-4
size: .
D: .
DNA: TGTGCCAGTATGATGGAGGGTGGTCAGCCCCAGCATTTT
CDR3: CASMMEGGQPQHF

J: TRBJ1-5
V: TRBV6-1
size: few
D: .
DNA: TGTGCCAGCAGTCCTTCTAGGGGAGACAATCAGCCCCAGCATTTT
CDR3: CASSPSRGDNQPQHF

J: TRBJ2-3
V: TRBV11-2
size: .
D: .
DNA: TGTGCCAGCAGCTCAACAGGGCTCACAGATACGCAGTATTTT
CDR3: CASSSTGLTDTQYF

J: TRBJ2-5
V: TRBV7-2
size: many
D: .
DNA: TGTGCCAGCAGCCCCCAGACAGGAAGAGAGACCCAGTACTTC
CDR3: CASSPQTGRETQYF

J: TRBJ1-5
V: TRBV12-5
size: many
D: .
DNA: TGTGCTAGTGGTCCTGGGGCGGACGGGGATAGCAATCAGCCCCAGCATTTT
CDR3: CASGPGADGDSNQPQHF

J: TRBJ2-5
V: TRBV20-1
size: .
D: TRBD2
DNA: TGCAGTGCCGTCAGGACTAGCGGGGGTGGGACCCAGTACTTC
CDR3: CSAVRTSGGGTQYF

J: TRBJ2-7
V: TRBV6-8
size: .
D: TRBD1
DNA: TGTGCCAGCAAAAGGACAGGGGGAGTTTACGAGCAGTACTTC
CDR3: CASKRTGGVYEQYF

J: TRBJ2-1
V: TRBV7-8
size: .
D: TRBD2
DNA: TGTGCCAGCAGCTTCGGGCGACTAGCGGGGTACAATGAGCAGTTCTTC
CDR3: CASSFGRLAGYNEQFF

J: TRBJ2-7
V: TRBV29-1
size: few
D: .
DNA: TGCAGCGTCCAATCGGGGAGAGGCTACGAGCAGTACTTC
CDR3: CSVQSGRGYEQYF

J: TRBJ2-7
V: TRBV27
size: .
D: TRBD1
DNA: TGTGCCAATAACAGGGGACCATTTCACTACGAGCAGTACTTC
CDR3: CANNRGPFHYEQYF

J: TRBJ1-4
V: TRBV12-3/TRBV12-4
size: few
D: .
DNA: TGTGCCAGCAGAGTTACGGGAGGGGAAAAACTGTTTTTT
CDR3: CASRVTGGEKLFF

J: TRBJ2-3
V: TRBV12-3/TRBV12-4
size: few
D: TRBD2
DNA: TGTGCCAGCAGTCCCCTAGCGGGATACACAGATACGCAGTATTTT
CDR3: CASSPLAGYTDTQYF

J: TRBJ2-3
V: TRBV6-4
size: once
D: .
DNA: TGTGCCAGCAAAGAGACAGAGCACACAGATACGCAGTATTTT
CDR3: CASKETEHTDTQYF

J: TRBJ1-1
V: TRBV2
size: few
D: .
DNA: TGTGCCAGCAGCAACAGGGAGAAGTATACTGAAGCTTTCTTT
CDR3: CASSNREKYTEAFF

J: TRBJ2-4
V: TRBV7-2
size: many
D: .
DNA: TGTGCCAGCAGCTTAGACAGCAAGACGGACATTCAGTACTTC
CDR3: CASSLDSKTDIQYF

J: TRBJ2-7
V: TRBV12-3/TRBV12-4
size: .
D: .
DNA: TGTGCCAGCAGTTCGACATCGAGCTCCTACGAGCAGTACTTC
CDR3: CASSSTSSSYEQYF

J: TRBJ1-1
V: TRBV6-6
size: few
D: TRBD1
DNA: TGTGCCAGCAGGCGACAGGGGACTGAAGCTTTCTTT
CDR3: CASRRQGTEAFF

J: TRBJ2-3
V: TRBV7-9
size: once
D: .
DNA: TGTGCCAGCAGCTTAGCGTGGGGACAAAGCACAGATACGCAGTATTTT
CDR3: CASSLAWGQSTDTQYF

J: TRBJ2-2
V: TRBV7-3
size: many
D: .
DNA: TGTGCCAGCAGCGTAGGGGCAGGGTTCTCGGGGGAGCTGTTTTTT
CDR3: CASSVGAGFSGELFF

J: TRBJ2-1
V: TRBV11-2
size: few
D: TRBD2
DNA: TGTGCCAGCAGCCCGCCTAGCGGGGGTGATGAGCAGTTCTTC
CDR3: CASSPPSGGDEQFF

J: TRBJ1-1
V: TRBV27
size: .
D: .
DNA: TGTGCCAGCAGTTTATCTCTAGGGAGCACTGAAGCTTTCTTT
CDR3: CASSLSLGSTEAFF

J: TRBJ1-4
V: TRBV12-3/TRBV12-4
size: .
D: .
DNA: TGTGCCAGCACCCTAGGAAGGGCCTATAATGAAAAACTGTTTTTT
CDR3: CASTLGRAYNEKLFF

J: TRBJ2-7
V: TRBV20-1
size: few
D: TRBD2
DNA: TGCAGTGCTAGAGGGCTAGCGGGGGGTCTCGAGCAGTACTTC
CDR3: CSARGLAGGLEQYF

J: TRBJ2-7
V: TRBV7-9
size: .
D: .
DNA: TGTGCCAGCGGCTTAGGGGGGGACCGGGTCGAGCAGTACTTC
CDR3: CASGLGGDRVEQYF

J: TRBJ2-1
V: TRBV7-6
size: few
D: .
DNA: TGTGCCAGCAGCTTACGGGCGTCCTACAATGAGCAGTTCTTC
CDR3: CASSLRASYNEQFF

J: TRBJ2-5
V: TRBV5-1
size: few
D: .
DNA: TGCGCCAGCAGCTTGGCCGGTCCTTCCCGGGTCGAGACCCAGTACTTC
CDR3: CASSLAGPSRVETQYF

J: TRBJ1-4
V: TRBV6-6
size: .
D: .
DNA: TGTGCCAGCAGTTATAGAGCGGCGGCAACTAATGAAAAACTGTTTTTT
CDR3: CASSYRAAATNEKLFF

J: TRBJ1-2
V: TRBV7-6
size: many
D: .
DNA: TGTGCCAGCAGAGGGGAGGGGGGCTATGGCTACACCTTC
CDR3: CASRGEGGYGYTF

J: TRBJ1-2
V: TRBV18
size: .
D: .
DNA: TGTGCCAGCTCACCTACAAGGGGCGTCACTCGCTACACCTTC
CDR3: CASSPTRGVTRYTF

J: TRBJ1-5
V: TRBV27
size: many
D: .
DNA: TGTGCCAGCAGTTTAGGACGGGGGGGCGATCAGCCCCAGCATTTT
CDR3: CASSLGRGGDQPQHF

J: TRBJ1-2
V: TRBV12-5
size: many
D: .
DNA: TGTGCTAGTGGTTTGCCGCGGGGGGGAAACTATGGCTACACCTTC
CDR3: CASGLPRGGNYGYTF

J: TRBJ2-7
V: TRBV7-2
size: many
D: .
DNA: TGTGCCAGCAGCTTATACCCTTCCTACGAGCAGTACTTC
CDR3: CASSLYPSYEQYF

J: TRBJ1-5
V: TRBV20-1
size: few
D: .
DNA: TGCAGTGCTCCTCTGGGAGAGCCCCAGCATTTT
CDR3: CSAPLGEPQHF

J: TRBJ2-5
V: TRBV20-1
size: few
D: TRBD2
DNA: TGCAGTGCTAGTCGGGGGACTAGCGGGCGCCAAGAGACCCAGTACTTC
CDR3: CSASRGTSGRQETQYF

J: TRBJ2-1
V: TRBV5-1
size: few
D: TRBD2
DNA: TGCGCCAGCAGCCCAACTAGCGGGAGGTTCTACAATGAGCAGTTCTTC
CDR3: CASSPTSGRFYNEQFF

J: TRBJ2-1
V: TRBV12-3/TRBV12-4
size: few
D: .
DNA: TGTGCCAGCAGCCCAGAGGTTGCGCACAATGAGCAGTTCTTC
CDR3: CASSPEVAHNEQFF

J: TRBJ1-2
V: TRBV29-1
size: .
D: .
DNA: TGCAGCGCCGAGGGTTGGGGCGCGGACTATGGCTACACCTTC
CDR3: CSAEGWGADYGYTF

J: TRBJ2-4
V: TRBV18
size: .
D: .
DNA: TGTGCCAGCTCACCACCTGGGAGGCCCAAAAACATTCAGTACTTC
CDR3: CASSPPGRPKNIQYF

J: TRBJ1-5
V: TRBV7-2
size: many
D: .
DNA: TGTGCCAGCAGCTTACATTACAGCCTCTACAATCAGCCCCAGCATTTT
CDR3: CASSLHYSLYNQPQHF

J: TRBJ2-5
V: TRBV28
size: .
D: TRBD2
DNA: TGTGCCAGCAGTTTTGGGCCCCCACTATCGGCGGGGGATGGGACCCAGTACTTC
CDR3: CASSFGPPLSAGDGTQYF

J: TRBJ2-1
V: TRBV6-2/TRBV6-3
size: few
D: .
DNA: TGTGCCAGCAGTTACTGGGAGTATGAGCAGTTCTTC
CDR3: CASSYWEYEQFF

J: TRBJ1-1
V: TRBV20-1
size: .
D: TRBD1
DNA: TGCAGTGCCCCAGGACAGGGCGGTGGCACTGAAGCTTTCTTT
CDR3: CSAPGQGGGTEAFF

J: TRBJ2-7
V: TRBV20-1
size: .
D: TRBD1
DNA: TGCAGTGCCGAGTCCCGGGGACAGGGTGTCTACGAGCAGTACTTC
CDR3: CSAESRGQGVYEQYF

J: TRBJ2-3
V: TRBV7-2
size: many
D: TRBD2
DNA: TGTGCCAGCAGCTTAGACCGACTAGCGGGAACAGATACGCAGTATTTT
CDR3: CASSLDRLAGTDTQYF

J: TRBJ2-7
V: TRBV7-8
size: many
D: .
DNA: TGTGCCAGCAGCCCTCTAGACAGTAACTCCTACGAGCAGTACTTC
CDR3: CASSPLDSNSYEQYF

J: TRBJ2-7
V: TRBV10-3
size: .
D: .
DNA: TGTGCCATCAGTACAGGGGACTATTACGAGCAGTACTTC
CDR3: CAISTGDYYEQYF

J: TRBJ1-4
V: TRBV12-5
size: .
D: .
DNA: TGTGCTAGTGGCGACCGGGCACTAGGGCAACTGTTTTTT
CDR3: CASGDRALGQLFF

J: TRBJ1-5
V: TRBV3-1
size: few
D: .
DNA: TGTGCCAGCAGCCAATATGTCGAGCAGCCCCAGCATTTT
CDR3: CASSQYVEQPQHF

J: TRBJ2-2
V: TRBV7-2
size: many
D: .
DNA: TGTGCCAGCAGCTTAGTAGGGGGGGCTAACACCGGGGAGCTGTTTTTT
CDR3: CASSLVGGANTGELFF

J: TRBJ1-1
V: TRBV5-8
size: many
D: .
DNA: TGTGCCAGCAGCCGCGAAGGGGAACAGGTCAACATGAACACTGAAGCTTTCTTT
CDR3: CASSREGEQVNMNTEAFF